The 15 T cell receptor beta chains below come from one sample, sequenced in a study of post-analysis software for immune sequencing data (dated by TCRdb to the mid-2010s). General study outcomes and caveats: Significantly higher frequencies in patients than in controls were found for several TRBV segments, including TRBV5-6, TRBV5-1 and TRBV20-1.

These TCRs' antigens remain unknown. Library generation was performed with PCR. The data were produced on an Illumina HiSeq 2500. Unique molecular identifiers were incorporated into TCR beta cDNA libraries to reduce PCR and sequencing biases. The raw public data were reprocessed by TCRdb itself: fastp quality trimming at Q25, MiXCR clonotype calling, in-frame beta chains only. Every CDR3 protein is listed once, alongside the most common genes and DNA of its rows. In this sample the table shows about 200,000 distinct CDR3 sequences, around 30% of which occur a single time. 3% to 4% of the sample is in the top ten clones. The sample consisted of blood. All receptors come from a girl aged 2-17 years with multiple sclerosis.

The genes are TRBV5-1 and TRBJ2-7, with D unclear. CDR1 is SGHRS, CDR2 YFSETQ, per germline. The CDR3 length is 15 residues. V lost 4 bases, J lost 1 base, and 15 bases lay in between. The DNA of the CDR3 is TGCGCCAGCAGCCCCGATGCCTCAGAATCCTACGAGCAGTACTTC. Translation: CASSPDASESYEQYF.

This chain connects TRBV5-1 to TRBJ1-4; D is uncertain. The germline gives CDR1 SGHRS, CDR2 YFSETQ. V dropped 0 bases and J dropped 0 bases, with 6 bases sitting between them. The CDR3 loop spans 15 amino acids. CDR3 protein: CASSLGFPTNEKLFF. The CDR3 DNA is TGCGCCAGCAGCTTGGGATTCCCAACTAATGAAAAACTGTTTTTT.

Comments on this clonotype: A much larger clone lies one base from this, so it may be a read error. This chain links TRBV20-1 with TRBJ2-7; D could derive from TRBD1 or TRBD2 (5 bases each). V lost 0 bases and J lost 12, with 27 bases in between. CDR3 length equals 16 residues. The V gene's germline CDR1 is DFQATT and CDR2 SNEGSKA (reference sequence). The CDR3 region is CSARDWRGARVETRYF. The CDR3 DNA is TGCAGTGCTAGAGATTGGCGAGGGGCGCGTGTGGAGACCCGGTACTTC.

This clonotype was counted at least ten times. This chain joins TRBV4-1 and TRBJ2-3; D unresolved. Trimming pared 0 bases from V and 4 bases from J, leaving 8 bases between. The CDR3 runs to 14 residues. Germline CDR1 is MGHRA and CDR2 is YSYEKL. CDR3 protein: CASSQEWASDTQYF. The CDR3 DNA follows: TGCGCCAGCAGCCAAGAGTGGGCCTCAGATACGCAGTATTTT.

V is TRBV6-6 and J is TRBJ1-6; 7 positions agree with TRBD1. V was clipped by 0 bases and J by 10 bases; unmatched bases: 6. The germline CDR1 and CDR2 sequences are MNHNY and SVGAGI (reference sequence). This CDR3 is 15 amino acids long. CDR3 sequence: CASSYSIQGNSPLHF. The CDR3 DNA reads as TGTGCCAGCAGTTACTCTATACAGGGGAACTCACCCCTCCACTTT.

This clonotype was seen ten or more times. The chain combines TRBV3-1 with TRBJ2-7; D is unresolved. There are 13 residues in the CDR3. Germline V CDR1 and CDR2: LGHDT, YNNKEL (reference sequence). Between the trimmed V and J ends, which lost 4 bases and 12 bases, there was a span of 19 bases. The CDR3 DNA sequence: TGTGCCAGCAGCCCGCGTGACTCATTCGGGCCGTACTTC. Amino acid sequence: CASSPRDSFGPYF.

This clonotype was seen at least ten times. The chain is built from TRBV9 and TRBJ2-7; D might be TRBD1 (6 bases). Germline-derived CDR1 and CDR2 are SGDLS and YYNGEE. V lost 5 bases and J 8 bases, leaving 17 bases between the germline ends. The CDR3 is made up of 13 amino acids. The CDR3 DNA follows: TGTGCCAGCAGTCGAAAGACAGGTTTCCAGCAGTACTTC. It encodes CASSRKTGFQQYF.

The table lists this clonotype with a few counts. The chain has TRBV6-6 and TRBJ1-5; 7 positions agree with TRBD1. The V gene end was trimmed by 3 bases and the J gene end by 4 bases; junction bases not matched to a gene: 6. Germline V gene sequence: CDR1 MNHNY, CDR2 SVGAGI (reference sequence). The CDR3 contains 15 residues. The DNA for the CDR3 is TGTGCCAGCAGTTATGGCAGGGGGAAAAATCAGCCCCAGCATTTT. This codes for CASSYGRGKNQPQHF.

The rearrangement links TRBV3-1 to TRBJ1-1, with D uncertain. Trimming shortened V by 4 bases and J by 1 base, and 10 bases separated the two germline ends. The CDR3 runs 14 residues. Germline values: CDR1 LGHDT, CDR2 YNNKEL (reference sequence). CDR3 nucleotides: TGTGCCAGCAGCCGTACACGTTCGAACACTGAAGCTTTCTTT. Residues: CASSRTRSNTEAFF.

This clonotype was seen many times. The chain uses TRBV6-1 and TRBJ1-5, with a weak D call TRBD1 (6 bases). Germline V gene data show CDR1 as MNHNS and CDR2 as SASEGT. There are 13 residues in the CDR3. V lost 6 bases, J lost 1 base, and 7 bases lay in between. Here the CDR3 DNA reads TGTGCCAGCAGGGACAGAAGCAATCAGCCCCAGCATTTT. It yields the protein CASRDRSNQPQHF.

This clonotype has more than one count but fewer than ten. For the CDR3, the DNA is TGTGCCAGCACCTATACTTATCGGTGGAACACTGAAGCTTTCTTT. Its translation is CASTYTYRWNTEAFF. The chain joins TRBV7-9 to TRBJ1-1; D ambiguous. Trimming removed 7 bases at V and 1 base at J, with 16 bases between. The CDR3 sequence is 15 residues long. Germline CDR1 SEHNR, CDR2 FQNEAQ (reference sequence).

This clonotype was seen ten or more times. This chain joins TRBV5-1 and TRBJ2-1; TRBD1 aligns across 11 bases. The germline gives CDR1 SGHRS, CDR2 YFSETQ. The trim removed 4 bases at V and 6 bases at J, leaving 6 bases unmatched. The CDR3 length is 15 residues. The CDR3 sequence is CASSPGQGGVNEQFF. The CDR3 coding sequence is TGCGCCAGCAGCCCGGGACAGGGGGGGGTCAATGAGCAGTTCTTC.

The CDR3 DNA reads as TGCGCCAGCAGCTCCATGGGACAGGGCGCCACTGAAGCTTTCTTT. Its protein product is CASSSMGQGATEAFF. The chain recombines TRBV5-1 with TRBJ1-1, with 9 positions matching TRBD1. V lost 3 bases, J lost 4 bases, and 7 bases stayed unmatched. The CDR3 contains 15 residues. In germline, CDR1 is SGHRS, CDR2 YFSETQ.

This clonotype was found a few times. J is TRBJ1-5 and V is TRBV5-1; no clear D gene. This CDR3 region has 15 residues. Germline loops: CDR1 SGHRS, CDR2 YFSETQ. Trimming left V 0 bases short and J 5 bases short, with 12 bases between. The CDR3 is CASSLGGEPYQPQHF. CDR3 DNA: TGCGCCAGCAGCTTGGGTGGGGAACCTTATCAGCCCCAGCATTTT.

In regard to this clonotype: Given a much more abundant clone one base away, this may be a read error. This chain links TRBV20-1 with TRBJ2-3; the match to TRBD2 covers 8 bases. V was pared by 6 bases and J by 1 base, with 15 bases of the junction left unmatched. CDR3 length: 17 amino acids. Germline CDR1 and CDR2: DFQATT and SNEGSKA (reference sequence). The CDR3 DNA reads as TGCAGTGCCAGGACTAACGGGAGGGTCAGGGGCACAGATACGCAGTATTTT. This sequence encodes CSARTNGRVRGTDTQYF.